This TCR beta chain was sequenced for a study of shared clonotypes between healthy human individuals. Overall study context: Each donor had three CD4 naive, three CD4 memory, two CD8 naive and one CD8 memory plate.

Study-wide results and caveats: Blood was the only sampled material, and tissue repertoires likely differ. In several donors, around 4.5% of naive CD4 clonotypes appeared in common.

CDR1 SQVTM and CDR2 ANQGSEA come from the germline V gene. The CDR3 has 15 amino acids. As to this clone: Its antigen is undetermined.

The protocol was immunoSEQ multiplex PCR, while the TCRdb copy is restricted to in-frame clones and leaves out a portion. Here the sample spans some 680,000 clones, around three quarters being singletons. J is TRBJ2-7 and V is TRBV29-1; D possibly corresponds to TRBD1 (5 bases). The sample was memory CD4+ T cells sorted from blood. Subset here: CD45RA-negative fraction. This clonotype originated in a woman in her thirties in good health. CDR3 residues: CSGLGQIGISYEQYF. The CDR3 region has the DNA TGCAGTGGGCTGGGGCAGATCGGAATTTCCTACGAGCAGTACTTC.